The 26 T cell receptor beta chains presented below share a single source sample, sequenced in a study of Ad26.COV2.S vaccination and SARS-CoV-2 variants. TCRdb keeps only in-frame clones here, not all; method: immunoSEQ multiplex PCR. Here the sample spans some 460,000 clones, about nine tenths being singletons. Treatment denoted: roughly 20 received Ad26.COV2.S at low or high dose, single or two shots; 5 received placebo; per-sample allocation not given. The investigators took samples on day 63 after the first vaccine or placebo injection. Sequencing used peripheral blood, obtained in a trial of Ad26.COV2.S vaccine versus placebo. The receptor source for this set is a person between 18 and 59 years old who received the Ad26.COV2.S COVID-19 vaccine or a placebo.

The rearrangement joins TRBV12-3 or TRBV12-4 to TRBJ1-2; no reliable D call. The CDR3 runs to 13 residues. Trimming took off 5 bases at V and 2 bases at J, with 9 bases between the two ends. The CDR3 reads CASSPRTNYGYTF. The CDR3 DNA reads TGTGCCAGCAGTCCCCGCACGAACTATGGCTACACCTTC.

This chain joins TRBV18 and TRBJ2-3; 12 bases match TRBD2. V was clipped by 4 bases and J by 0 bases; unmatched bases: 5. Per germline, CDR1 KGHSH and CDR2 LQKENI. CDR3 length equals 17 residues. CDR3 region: CASSQTGTSGSTDTQYF. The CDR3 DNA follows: TGTGCCAGCTCACAAACCGGGACTAGCGGGAGCACAGATACGCAGTATTTT.

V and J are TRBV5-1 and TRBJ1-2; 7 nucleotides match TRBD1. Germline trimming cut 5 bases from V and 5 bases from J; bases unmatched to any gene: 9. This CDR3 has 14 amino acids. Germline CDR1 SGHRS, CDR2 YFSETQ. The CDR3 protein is CASSRGTEAYGYTF. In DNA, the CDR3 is TGCGCCAGCAGTCGCGGGACAGAGGCTTATGGCTACACCTTC. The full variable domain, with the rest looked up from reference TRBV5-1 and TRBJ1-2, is KAGVTQTPRYLIKTRGQQVTLSCSPISGHRSVSWYQQTPGQGLQFLFEYFSETQRNKGNFPGRFSGRQFSNSRSEMNVSTLELGDSALYLCASSRGTEAYGYTFGSGTRLTVV.

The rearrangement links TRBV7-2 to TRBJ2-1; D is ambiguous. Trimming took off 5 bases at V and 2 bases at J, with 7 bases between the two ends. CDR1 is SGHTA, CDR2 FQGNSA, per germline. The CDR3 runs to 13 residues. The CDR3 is CASSPVAYNEQFF. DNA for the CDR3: TGTGCCAGCAGCCCCGTGGCCTACAATGAGCAGTTCTTC.

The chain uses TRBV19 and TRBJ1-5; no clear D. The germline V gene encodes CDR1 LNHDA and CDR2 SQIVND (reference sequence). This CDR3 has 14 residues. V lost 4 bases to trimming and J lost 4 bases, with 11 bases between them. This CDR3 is CASSNVLRNQPQHF. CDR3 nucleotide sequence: TGTGCCAGTAGTAACGTTTTGAGGAATCAGCCCCAGCATTTT.

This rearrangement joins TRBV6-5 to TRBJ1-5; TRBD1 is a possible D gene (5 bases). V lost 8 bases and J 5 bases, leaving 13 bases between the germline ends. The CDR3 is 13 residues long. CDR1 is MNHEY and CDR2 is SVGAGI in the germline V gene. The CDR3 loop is CASAPPGDQPQHF. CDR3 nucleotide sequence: TGTGCCAGCGCCCCCCCGGGGGATCAGCCCCAGCATTTT.

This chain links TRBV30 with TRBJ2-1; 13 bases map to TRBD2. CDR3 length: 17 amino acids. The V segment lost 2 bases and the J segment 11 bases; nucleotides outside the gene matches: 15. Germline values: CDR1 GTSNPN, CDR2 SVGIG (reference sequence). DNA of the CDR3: TGTGCCTGGAGTCCCCTCTTCTCGGGACTAGCGGGACCGAAGCAGTTCTTC. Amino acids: CAWSPLFSGLAGPKQFF.

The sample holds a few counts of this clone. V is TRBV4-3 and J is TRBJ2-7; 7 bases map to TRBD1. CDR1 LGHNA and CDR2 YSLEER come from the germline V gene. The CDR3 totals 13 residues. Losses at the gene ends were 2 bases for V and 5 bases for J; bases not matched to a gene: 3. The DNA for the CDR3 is TGCGCCAGCAGCCAATTGACAGGGAACGAGCAGTACTTC. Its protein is CASSQLTGNEQYF.

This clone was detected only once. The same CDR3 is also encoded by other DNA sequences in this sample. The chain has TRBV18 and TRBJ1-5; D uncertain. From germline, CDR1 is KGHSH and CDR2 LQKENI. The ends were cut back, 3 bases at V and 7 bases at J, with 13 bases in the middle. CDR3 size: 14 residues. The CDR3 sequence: CASSPLPGNQPQHF. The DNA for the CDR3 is TGTGCCAGCTCACCGTTACCGGGAAACCAGCCCCAGCATTTT.

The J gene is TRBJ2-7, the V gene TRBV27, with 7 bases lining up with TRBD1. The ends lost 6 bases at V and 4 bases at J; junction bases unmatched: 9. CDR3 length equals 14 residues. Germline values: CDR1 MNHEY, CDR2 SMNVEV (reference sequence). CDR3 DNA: TGTGCCAGCAGCGAAACGGACAGGTTATACGAGCAGTACTTC. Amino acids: CASSETDRLYEQYF.

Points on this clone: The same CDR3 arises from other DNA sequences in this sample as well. CDR3 protein: CASRGQANTEAFF. The CDR3 region has the DNA TGTGCCAGCCGGGGACAGGCGAACACTGAAGCTTTCTTT. The rearrangement uses TRBV19 and TRBJ1-1; TRBD1 matches 8 bases. The CDR3 is 13 residues long. Germline CDR1 is LNHDA and CDR2 is SQIVND (reference sequence). V trimming: 9 bases; J trimming: 1 base; junction bases outside the gene matches: 4.

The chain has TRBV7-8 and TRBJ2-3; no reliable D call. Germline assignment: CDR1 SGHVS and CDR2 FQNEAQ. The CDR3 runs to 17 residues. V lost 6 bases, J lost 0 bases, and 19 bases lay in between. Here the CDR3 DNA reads TGTGCCAGCAGTCAAGACGGCGGACCTCTTAGCACAGATACGCAGTATTTT. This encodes CASSQDGGPLSTDTQYF.

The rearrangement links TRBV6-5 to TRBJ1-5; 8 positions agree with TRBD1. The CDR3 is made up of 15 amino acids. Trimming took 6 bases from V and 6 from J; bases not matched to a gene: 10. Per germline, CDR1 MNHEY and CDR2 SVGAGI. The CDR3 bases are TGTGCCAGCAGCAGTGGACAGGGATCAGCTCAGCCCCAGCATTTT. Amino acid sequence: CASSSGQGSAQPQHF.

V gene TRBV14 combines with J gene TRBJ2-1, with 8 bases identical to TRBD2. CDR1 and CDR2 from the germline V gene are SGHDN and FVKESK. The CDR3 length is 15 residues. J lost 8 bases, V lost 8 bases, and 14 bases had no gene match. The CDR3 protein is CASGKDSSGSDEQFF. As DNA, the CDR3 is TGTGCCAGCGGCAAAGATTCTAGCGGGTCCGATGAGCAGTTCTTC.

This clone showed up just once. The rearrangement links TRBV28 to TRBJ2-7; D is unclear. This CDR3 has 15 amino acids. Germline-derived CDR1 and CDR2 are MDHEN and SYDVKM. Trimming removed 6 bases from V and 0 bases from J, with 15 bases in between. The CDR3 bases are TGTGCCAGCAGACCAACTGGCCCATCCTCCTACGAGCAGTACTTC. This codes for CASRPTGPSSYEQYF. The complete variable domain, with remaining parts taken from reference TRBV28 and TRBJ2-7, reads DVKVTQSSRYLVKRTGEKVFLECVQDMDHENMFWYRQDPGLGLRLIYFSYDVKMKEKGDIPEGYSVSREKKERFSLILESASTNQTSMYLCASRPTGPSSYEQYFGPGTRLTVT.

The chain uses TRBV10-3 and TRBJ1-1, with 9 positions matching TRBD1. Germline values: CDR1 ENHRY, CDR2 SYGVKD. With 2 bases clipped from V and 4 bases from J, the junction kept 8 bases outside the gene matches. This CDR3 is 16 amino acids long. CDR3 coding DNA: TGTGCCATCAGTGAGAACCCACAGGGGGCGGGCACTGAAGCTTTCTTT. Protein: CAISENPQGAGTEAFF.

The CDR3 coding sequence is TGTGCCAGCAGTTACTCGAGGAGTCACTCTGGAAACACCATATATTTT. Translating it yields CASSYSRSHSGNTIYF. V and J are TRBV6-5 and TRBJ1-3; no clear D. The CDR3 has 16 amino acids. CDR1 MNHEY and CDR2 SVGAGI come from the germline V gene. V was clipped by 0 bases and J by 0 bases, with 9 bases between them.

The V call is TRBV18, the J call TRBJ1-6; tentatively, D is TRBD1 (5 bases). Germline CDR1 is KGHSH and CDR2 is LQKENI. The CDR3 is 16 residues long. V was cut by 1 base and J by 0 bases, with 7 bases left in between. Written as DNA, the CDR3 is TGTGCCAGCTCACCACAGGGGAGCTCCTATAATTCACCCCTCCACTTT. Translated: CASSPQGSSYNSPLHF.

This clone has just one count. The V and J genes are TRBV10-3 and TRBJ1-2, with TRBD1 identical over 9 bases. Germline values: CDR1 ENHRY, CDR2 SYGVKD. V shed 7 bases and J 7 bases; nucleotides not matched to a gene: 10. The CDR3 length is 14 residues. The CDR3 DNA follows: TGTGCCATCAAAAACACAGGGGGCGCGTCTGGCTACACCTTC. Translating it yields CAIKNTGGASGYTF.

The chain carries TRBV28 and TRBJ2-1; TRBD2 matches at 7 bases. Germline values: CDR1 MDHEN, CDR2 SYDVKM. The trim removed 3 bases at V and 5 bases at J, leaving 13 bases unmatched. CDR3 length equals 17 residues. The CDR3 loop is CASSFRWEGGPHNEQFF. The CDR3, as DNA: TGTGCCAGCAGTTTTAGGTGGGAGGGAGGGCCCCACAATGAGCAGTTCTTC.

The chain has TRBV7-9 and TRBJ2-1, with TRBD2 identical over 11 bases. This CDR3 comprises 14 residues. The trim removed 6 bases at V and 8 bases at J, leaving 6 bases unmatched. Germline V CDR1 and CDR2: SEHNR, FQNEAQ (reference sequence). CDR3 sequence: CASRIAGGPDEQFF. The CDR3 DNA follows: TGTGCCAGCAGAATAGCGGGAGGGCCGGATGAGCAGTTCTTC.

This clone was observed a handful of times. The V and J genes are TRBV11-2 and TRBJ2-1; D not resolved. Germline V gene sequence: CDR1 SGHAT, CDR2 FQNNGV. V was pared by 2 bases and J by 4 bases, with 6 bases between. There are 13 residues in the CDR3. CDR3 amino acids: CASSLIQYNEQFF. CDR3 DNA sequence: TGTGCCAGCAGCTTAATCCAGTACAATGAGCAGTTCTTC.

The CDR3 spells CASCPSTGVYGYTF. The CDR3 DNA reads TGTGCCAGCTGTCCCTCCACAGGAGTATATGGCTACACCTTC. The chain uses TRBV18 and TRBJ1-2; D perhaps matches TRBD1 (5 bases). Between the trimmed V and J ends, which lost 7 bases and 5 bases, there was a span of 17 bases. The CDR3 extends over 14 amino acids. CDR1 and CDR2 from the germline V gene are KGHSH and LQKENI. Complete variable domain (other parts from reference TRBV18 and TRBJ1-2): NAGVMQNPRHLVRRRGQEARLRCSPMKGHSHVYWYRQLPEEGLKFMVYLQKENIIDESGMPKERFSAEFPKEGPSILRIQQVVRGDSAAYFCASCPSTGVYGYTFGSGTRLTVV.

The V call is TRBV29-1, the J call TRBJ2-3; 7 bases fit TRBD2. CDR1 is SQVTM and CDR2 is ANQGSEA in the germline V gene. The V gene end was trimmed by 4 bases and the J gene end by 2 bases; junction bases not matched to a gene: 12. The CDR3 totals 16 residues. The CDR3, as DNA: TGCAGCGTTGGGCCCAATAGCGGGTTCCTCACAGATACGCAGTATTTT. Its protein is CSVGPNSGFLTDTQYF.

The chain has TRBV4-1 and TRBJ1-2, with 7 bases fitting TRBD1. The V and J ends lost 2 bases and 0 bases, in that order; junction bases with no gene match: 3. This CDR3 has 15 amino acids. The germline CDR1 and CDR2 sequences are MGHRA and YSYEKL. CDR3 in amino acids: CASSQTGTANYGYTF. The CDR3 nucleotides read TGCGCCAGCAGCCAAACCGGGACAGCTAACTATGGCTACACCTTC.

This CDR3 is CASSIVIGQGLSEQYF. CDR3 sequence (DNA): TGTGCCAGCAGCATTGTTATCGGACAGGGGCTCTCCGAGCAGTACTTC. The rearrangement links TRBV28 to TRBJ2-7; 9 nucleotides align to TRBD1. CDR3 length: 16 amino acids. Germline CDR1 reads MDHEN; CDR2 reads SYDVKM. V dropped 6 bases and J dropped 6; count of bases not matched to a gene: 15.